This TCR beta chain was recorded in a study of T cells in Graves' hyperthyroidism and ophthalmopathy. Study-level information: Specimen type is peripheral blood, collected at initial diagnosis prior to any treatment.

The germline CDR1 and CDR2 sequences are SGHVS and FQNEAQ. Trimming removed 5 bases from V and 4 bases from J, with 11 bases in between. The length of the CDR3 is 13 residues. This clonotype showed up many times. Amplified regions were TCR beta CDR3 sequences from RNA transcripts. HTBI primers drove first-round RT-PCR of the TCR CDR3. TCRdb re-analysed the multiplex PCR reads in MiXCR, keeping a single row per CDR3 protein. In the table there are a few hundred thousand distinct CDR3 sequences, approximately 17% of which are singletons. The source material was blood. This TCR was sampled from a man aged 18 to 29 with Graves' ophthalmopathy. The chain is built from TRBV7-8 and TRBJ1-1, with D hard to call. Written as DNA, the CDR3 is TGTGCCAGCAGCACCCACGAGGGCACTGAAGCTTTCTTT. Amino acid sequence: CASSTHEGTEAFF.